Following are 17 T cell receptor beta chains from one sample sequenced in a study of cytotoxic CD8 clonotypes in ibrutinib-treated CLL. This table comes from immunoSEQ multiplex PCR, and its TCRdb copy is limited to in-frame clones, with some not included. The table shows a few hundred thousand clones, with around 66% occurring only once. The input for sequencing was PBMCs, taken after 36 months of ibrutinib treatment. These receptors came from a human donor with chronic lymphocytic leukemia.

This clone has more than one count but fewer than ten. The chain couples TRBV5-1 to TRBJ2-1; 7 bases are a match to TRBD2. CDR3 size: 16 residues. Germline loops: CDR1 SGHRS, CDR2 YFSETQ. Trimming took 7 bases from V and 3 from J; bases not matched to a gene: 13. CDR3 sequence (DNA): TGCGCCAGCCAACCGTCCGGCGGGAGCTACTACAATGAGCAGTTCTTC. It codes for CASQPSGGSYYNEQFF.

The sample holds a few counts of this clone. The chain recombines TRBV7-3 with TRBJ2-1, with unresolved D. This CDR3 region has 15 residues. Per the germline V gene, CDR1 is SGHTA and CDR2 is FQGTGA. Trimming removed 0 bases from V and 0 bases from J, with 6 bases in between. Here the CDR3 reads CASSLTVSSYNEQFF. The CDR3 DNA reads TGTGCCAGCAGCTTAACAGTTAGCTCCTACAATGAGCAGTTCTTC.

In this sample, this clone turned up once. The V gene is TRBV7-9, the J gene TRBJ2-7; D not resolved. Trimming pared 5 bases from V and 6 bases from J, leaving 11 bases between. Germline-derived CDR1 and CDR2 are SEHNR and FQNEAQ (reference sequence). This CDR3 has 12 amino acids. Here the CDR3 reads CASSAGWSEQYF. CDR3 in DNA: TGTGCCAGCAGCGCCGGCTGGAGCGAGCAGTACTTC.

The chain combines TRBV5-1 with TRBJ1-2, with D unclear. V lost 4 bases and J 3 bases, leaving 10 bases between the germline ends. The CDR3 has 13 residues. Germline V gives CDR1 SGHRS, CDR2 YFSETQ. The CDR3 sequence: CASSPSEYYGYTF. Here the CDR3 DNA reads TGCGCCAGCAGCCCTTCGGAATACTATGGCTACACCTTC.

This clone was detected once. In DNA, the CDR3 is TGTGCCAGCAGTTACGGGACATTCTATGGCTACACCTTC. Protein product: CASSYGTFYGYTF. The chain couples TRBV28 to TRBJ1-2; possibly TRBD1 for D (6 bases). Germline CDR1 is MDHEN and CDR2 is SYDVKM. The CDR3 is 13 residues long. The V and J ends lost 4 bases and 4 bases respectively, with 10 bases between them.

The DNA for the CDR3 is TGTGCCAGCAGCTTAGCATCAGGGGACCCTAACTATGGCTACACCTTC. Translating gives CASSLASGDPNYGYTF. The chain carries TRBV7-9 and TRBJ1-2; D may be TRBD1 (6 bases). V lost 0 bases to trimming and J lost 0 bases, with 11 bases between them. Germline V gene data show CDR1 as SEHNR and CDR2 as FQNEAQ (reference sequence). The length of the CDR3 is 16 residues.

The gene calls are TRBV7-2 and TRBJ1-1, with D perhaps TRBD1 (6 bases). The CDR3 sequence is 17 residues long. The ends were cut back, 1 base at V and 5 bases at J, with 20 bases in the middle. The V gene's germline CDR1 is SGHTA and CDR2 FQGNSA. The CDR3 coding sequence is TGTGCCAGCAGCTTAGGATACAGGGTTCATCGGTCAACTGAAGCTTTCTTT. Amino acids: CASSLGYRVHRSTEAFF.

V gene TRBV4-1 combines with J gene TRBJ2-3; TRBD1 might be the D (6 bases). V lost 0 bases to trimming and J lost 5 bases, with 9 bases between them. The germline CDR1 and CDR2 sequences are MGHRA and YSYEKL. The CDR3 totals 14 residues. CDR3 in DNA: TGCGCCAGCAGCCAAGACGGACAGAAAGATACGCAGTATTTT. This translates into CASSQDGQKDTQYF.

This clone has only a few counts. The chain couples TRBV19 to TRBJ1-1, with D possibly TRBD1 on 6 matching bases. This CDR3 comprises 15 residues. The V end lost 5 bases, the J end lost 1 base, and 14 bases lay between the germline ends. Germline V gives CDR1 LNHDA, CDR2 SQIVND (reference sequence). The chain's CDR3 is CASSSRIQGNTEAFF. DNA of the CDR3: TGTGCCAGTAGTTCACGGATACAGGGGAACACTGAAGCTTTCTTT.

This chain joins TRBV7-7 and TRBJ2-2; 13 bases match TRBD2. J lost 0 bases, V lost 5 bases, and 6 bases had no gene match. The germline V gene encodes CDR1 SSHAT and CDR2 FNYEAQ (reference sequence). This CDR3 region has 18 residues. The DNA for the CDR3 is TGTGCCAGCAGCCCCGAACTAGCGGGAGGGCCGAACACCGGGGAGCTGTTTTTT. Protein product: CASSPELAGGPNTGELFF.

This rearrangement joins TRBV6-6 to TRBJ2-7, with D perhaps matching TRBD2 (7 bases). Germline values: CDR1 MNHNY, CDR2 SVGAGI (reference sequence). The CDR3 runs 14 residues. The germline V and J ends were trimmed by 4 bases and 6 bases, with 16 bases remaining between them. CDR3 in amino acids: CASSSREGGLEQYF. The CDR3 nucleotides are TGTGCCAGCAGTTCCAGGGAGGGGGGACTCGAGCAGTACTTC.

The chain uses TRBV7-8 and TRBJ2-4; 11 nucleotides line up with TRBD1. The CDR3 has 15 residues. The germline CDR1 and CDR2 sequences are SGHVS and FQNEAQ. J lost 7 bases, V lost 0 bases, and 2 bases had no gene match. The CDR3 protein is CASSLARDRGNIQYF. The CDR3 region has the DNA TGTGCCAGCAGCTTAGCCCGGGACAGGGGGAACATTCAGTACTTC.

The chain has TRBV18 and TRBJ1-3; D is ambiguous. V was pared by 5 bases and J by 7 bases, with 12 bases between. The CDR3 sequence is 13 residues long. The V gene's germline CDR1 is KGHSH and CDR2 LQKENI. The CDR3 DNA follows: TGTGCCAGCTCAATTGAACAATGGAACACCATATATTTT. Translated, it gives CASSIEQWNTIYF.

V usage is TRBV1 and J usage is TRBJ2-3; TRBD1 reflects the table's D call only, with no check against the DNA. TRBV1 is noted as a pseudogene. This CDR3 has 15 residues. The CDR3 loop is CTTQGTGTATDTQYF. The CDR3 nucleotides are TGCACCACCCAGGGGACGGGGACGGCCACAGATACGCAGTATTTT.

The chain links TRBV28 to TRBJ1-1; possibly TRBD1 for D (6 bases). Trimming removed 2 bases at V and 11 bases at J, with 15 bases between. The CDR3 sequence is 13 residues long. Germline-derived CDR1 and CDR2 are MDHEN and SYDVKM. The CDR3 DNA sequence: TGTGCCAGCAGTTTAGGGGGCCCGCGCGGGGCTTTCTTT. It yields the protein CASSLGGPRGAFF. Full variable domain (rest looked up from reference TRBV28 and TRBJ1-1): DVKVTQSSRYLVKRTGEKVFLECVQDMDHENMFWYRQDPGLGLRLIYFSYDVKMKEKGDIPEGYSVSREKKERFSLILESASTNQTSMYLCASSLGGPRGAFFGQGTRLTVV.

The table lists this clone with a count of one. The J gene is TRBJ2-3, the V gene TRBV9, with no clear D. Trimming pared 2 bases from V and 0 bases from J, leaving 7 bases between. Germline V lookup: CDR1 SGDLS, CDR2 YYNGEE. There are 14 residues in the CDR3. The CDR3 sequence is CASSVQPSTDTQYF. The CDR3 nucleotides are TGTGCCAGCAGCGTTCAGCCTAGCACAGATACGCAGTATTTT.

The J gene is TRBJ2-1, the V gene TRBV15, with 8 bases fitting TRBD1. The CDR3 contains 16 residues. The germline CDR1 and CDR2 sequences are LNHNV and YYDKDF (reference sequence). Trimming cost V 4 bases and J 5 bases; bases outside gene matches: 10. CDR3 sequence: CATSKPGQEPDNEQFF. In nucleotides, the CDR3 is TGTGCCACCAGCAAACCGGGACAGGAGCCAGACAATGAGCAGTTCTTC.